This TCR beta chain was identified during a study of T-cell reconstitution after alpha-beta-depleted transplantation in children. For TCRbeta, the library was prepared with unique molecular identifiers. TCRdb passed the PCR reads through MiXCR, listing each CDR3 protein once. Seen here are over 550,000 distinct CDR3 sequences, 10% to 13% observed once, and the top ten hold roughly 3.9%. The receptor was derived from a human donor who donated a stem cell graft to a child with acute myeloid leukemia. The sample was PBMCs from the stem cell graft donor, taken from the stem cell graft.

Here the CDR3 reads CASSRSRDSNEQFF. DNA for the CDR3: TGTGCCAGCTCCCGTTCCCGGGACAGCAATGAGCAGTTCTTC. V usage is TRBV18 and J usage is TRBJ2-1, with 7 bases matching TRBD1. Germline CDR1 KGHSH, CDR2 LQKENI. Losses at the gene ends were 6 bases for V and 6 bases for J; bases not matched to a gene: 8. CDR3 length: 14 amino acids.